A selection of T cell receptor beta chains follows, all from one sample in a study of T-cell reconstitution after alpha-beta-depleted transplantation in children. TCRdb fed the PCR reads into MiXCR, producing one record per CDR3 protein. The top ten clones hold roughly an eighth of a sample with hundreds of thousands of distinct CDR3 sequences, around 23% of them seen once. The sequenced sample was PBMCs, mostly from graft donor cells, obtained 360 days after TCRalphabeta/CD19-depleted stem cell transplant. These TCRs come from a boy in the first two years of life who had a stem cell transplant for acute myeloid leukemia, so the T cells may come from the graft donor. CDR3s include the opening cysteine and the closing phenylalanine or tryptophan. The D gene is left open where the match is weak. A row's size may be missing; if present it is once, few, many or a size class.

clone size: .; J gene: TRBJ2-1; V gene: TRBV5-1; D gene: TRBD1; CDR3 protein: CASSLPQGGPYNEQFF; CDR3 DNA: TGCGCCAGCAGCTTGCCACAGGGGGGCCCCTACAATGAGCAGTTCTTC
clone size: .; J gene: TRBJ2-5; V gene: TRBV7-2; D gene: .; CDR3 protein: CASNPSSQETQYF; CDR3 DNA: TGTGCCAGCAACCCTAGCAGCCAAGAGACCCAGTACTTC
clone size: many; J gene: TRBJ2-1; V gene: TRBV9; D gene: .; CDR3 protein: CASSGYREHNEQFF; CDR3 DNA: TGTGCCAGCAGCGGATACAGGGAGCACAATGAGCAGTTCTTC
clone size: few; J gene: TRBJ2-5; V gene: TRBV10-3; D gene: .; CDR3 protein: CAISGSQKETQYF; CDR3 DNA: TGTGCCATCAGTGGTAGCCAGAAAGAGACCCAGTACTTC
clone size: .; J gene: TRBJ1-4; V gene: TRBV12-3/TRBV12-4; D gene: .; CDR3 protein: CASRVPGSGEKLFF; CDR3 DNA: TGTGCCAGCAGAGTGCCAGGGAGCGGTGAAAAACTGTTTTTT
clone size: .; J gene: TRBJ2-5; V gene: TRBV11-2; D gene: .; CDR3 protein: CASTTILGGGETQYF; CDR3 DNA: TGTGCCAGCACGACAATCCTCGGGGGAGGAGAGACCCAGTACTTC
clone size: .; J gene: TRBJ1-6; V gene: TRBV3-1; D gene: .; CDR3 protein: CASSQDSGAGDSPLHF; CDR3 DNA: TGTGCCAGCAGCCAAGATTCCGGGGCTGGGGATTCACCCCTCCACTTT
clone size: .; J gene: TRBJ2-7; V gene: TRBV6-5; D gene: .; CDR3 protein: CASSYSQGYEQYF; CDR3 DNA: TGTGCCAGCAGTTACTCACAAGGCTACGAGCAGTACTTC
clone size: .; J gene: TRBJ1-2; V gene: TRBV20-1; D gene: TRBD1; CDR3 protein: CSASDRDYGYTF; CDR3 DNA: TGCAGTGCTTCGGACAGGGACTATGGCTACACCTTC
clone size: .; J gene: TRBJ2-3; V gene: TRBV6-5; D gene: TRBD1; CDR3 protein: CASSYSQGTGADTQYF; CDR3 DNA: TGTGCCAGCAGTTACTCTCAAGGGACAGGGGCAGATACGCAGTATTTT
clone size: many; J gene: TRBJ1-5; V gene: TRBV4-1; D gene: .; CDR3 protein: CASSQGVAQPQHF; CDR3 DNA: TGCGCCAGCAGCCAAGGGGTCGCTCAGCCCCAGCATTTT
clone size: .; J gene: TRBJ1-1; V gene: TRBV12-5; D gene: .; CDR3 protein: CASGGAGNTEAFF; CDR3 DNA: TGTGCTAGTGGTGGAGCCGGAAACACTGAAGCTTTCTTT
clone size: many; J gene: TRBJ2-7; V gene: TRBV20-1; D gene: .; CDR3 protein: CSAREVGIAYEQYF; CDR3 DNA: TGCAGTGCTAGAGAGGTCGGGATTGCCTACGAGCAGTACTTC
clone size: .; J gene: TRBJ2-1; V gene: TRBV20-1; D gene: .; CDR3 protein: CSARDPPGYSYNEQFF; CDR3 DNA: TGCAGTGCTAGAGATCCCCCAGGTTACTCCTACAATGAGCAGTTCTTC
clone size: .; J gene: TRBJ2-1; V gene: TRBV6-5; D gene: TRBD2; CDR3 protein: CASSNPLEAGSFNEQFF; CDR3 DNA: TGTGCCAGCAGTAACCCGCTGGAAGCGGGGTCATTCAATGAGCAGTTCTTC
clone size: .; J gene: TRBJ2-1; V gene: TRBV20-1; D gene: TRBD2; CDR3 protein: CSARESTSGGGNEQFF; CDR3 DNA: TGCAGTGCTAGAGAGTCCACTAGCGGGGGGGGAAATGAGCAGTTCTTC
clone size: .; J gene: TRBJ2-7; V gene: TRBV12-3/TRBV12-4; D gene: .; CDR3 protein: CASSLVTNYEQYF; CDR3 DNA: TGTGCCAGCAGTTTAGTTACCAACTACGAGCAGTACTTC
clone size: few; J gene: TRBJ2-7; V gene: TRBV30; D gene: TRBD1; CDR3 protein: CAWRGQGVYEQYF; CDR3 DNA: TGTGCCTGGAGGGGACAGGGAGTCTACGAGCAGTACTTC
clone size: many; J gene: TRBJ2-4; V gene: TRBV4-1; D gene: TRBD1; CDR3 protein: CASSQDDRGLWNIQYF; CDR3 DNA: TGCGCCAGCAGCCAAGATGACAGGGGGCTGTGGAACATTCAGTACTTC
clone size: many; J gene: TRBJ2-3; V gene: TRBV6-5; D gene: .; CDR3 protein: CASSYAGHTDTQYF; CDR3 DNA: TGTGCCAGCAGTTACGCGGGACACACAGATACGCAGTATTTT
clone size: .; J gene: TRBJ2-3; V gene: TRBV5-1; D gene: .; CDR3 protein: CASSERESDTQYF; CDR3 DNA: TGCGCCAGCAGCGAGAGGGAGTCGGATACGCAGTATTTT
clone size: many; J gene: TRBJ2-1; V gene: TRBV6-5; D gene: TRBD2; CDR3 protein: CASSLGTSQVDEQFF; CDR3 DNA: TGTGCCAGCAGCCTCGGGACTAGCCAGGTCGATGAGCAGTTCTTC
clone size: .; J gene: TRBJ1-2; V gene: TRBV10-3; D gene: .; CDR3 protein: CAIMGKDGYTF; CDR3 DNA: TGTGCCATCATGGGCAAGGATGGCTACACCTTC
clone size: .; J gene: TRBJ2-3; V gene: TRBV6-5; D gene: .; CDR3 protein: CASSTGPDTQYF; CDR3 DNA: TGTGCCAGCAGTACAGGACCCGATACGCAGTATTTT
clone size: .; J gene: TRBJ2-5; V gene: TRBV6-1; D gene: TRBD2; CDR3 protein: CASSPEPWDYRVQYF; CDR3 DNA: TGTGCCAGCAGTCCCGAGCCCTGGGACTATAGGGTCCAGTACTTC
clone size: few; J gene: TRBJ1-6; V gene: TRBV20-1; D gene: TRBD1; CDR3 protein: CSARGVGQGLNSPLHF; CDR3 DNA: TGCAGTGCTAGGGGGGTAGGACAGGGTCTTAATTCACCCCTCCACTTT
clone size: few; J gene: TRBJ2-4; V gene: TRBV5-1; D gene: TRBD1; CDR3 protein: CASSSRGPKNIQYF; CDR3 DNA: TGCGCCAGCAGCAGTAGGGGGCCCAAAAACATTCAGTACTTC
clone size: many; J gene: TRBJ2-1; V gene: TRBV2; D gene: .; CDR3 protein: CASILSSYNEQFF; CDR3 DNA: TGTGCCAGCATCCTAAGCTCCTACAATGAGCAGTTCTTC
clone size: many; J gene: TRBJ2-3; V gene: TRBV15; D gene: .; CDR3 protein: CATSRGQLADTQYF; CDR3 DNA: TGTGCCACCAGCAGAGGACAATTGGCAGATACGCAGTATTTT
clone size: .; J gene: TRBJ1-3; V gene: TRBV20-1; D gene: .; CDR3 protein: CSASHPGGNTIYF; CDR3 DNA: TGCAGTGCTAGTCACCCTGGGGGAAACACCATATATTTT
clone size: .; J gene: TRBJ2-1; V gene: TRBV15; D gene: .; CDR3 protein: CATSLTTGSEQFF; CDR3 DNA: TGTGCCACCAGCCTTACCACGGGGAGCGAGCAGTTCTTC
clone size: few; J gene: TRBJ2-3; V gene: TRBV29-1; D gene: TRBD2; CDR3 protein: CSVEVAGQYF; CDR3 DNA: TGCAGCGTAGAGGTAGCGGGGCAGTATTTT
clone size: .; J gene: TRBJ2-2; V gene: TRBV12-3/TRBV12-4; D gene: TRBD1; CDR3 protein: CASSQGASGELFF; CDR3 DNA: TGTGCCAGCAGCCAGGGGGCGTCCGGGGAGCTGTTTTTT
clone size: many; J gene: TRBJ2-1; V gene: TRBV5-1; D gene: .; CDR3 protein: CASSLGGGEQFF; CDR3 DNA: TGTGCCAGCAGTTTAGGAGGCGGTGAGCAGTTCTTC
clone size: few; J gene: TRBJ2-5; V gene: TRBV29-1; D gene: .; CDR3 protein: CSVEDSETQYF; CDR3 DNA: TGCAGCGTTGAAGACTCGGAGACCCAGTACTTC
clone size: few; J gene: TRBJ1-1; V gene: TRBV10-1; D gene: .; CDR3 protein: CASSENRDTEAFF; CDR3 DNA: TGCGCCAGCAGTGAGAACAGGGACACTGAAGCTTTCTTT
clone size: many; J gene: TRBJ1-5; V gene: TRBV6-5; D gene: .; CDR3 protein: CASSYGGGAGQPQHF; CDR3 DNA: TGTGCCAGCAGTTACGGCGGGGGCGCAGGGCAGCCCCAGCATTTT
clone size: many; J gene: TRBJ2-5; V gene: TRBV12-3/TRBV12-4; D gene: TRBD2; CDR3 protein: CASSSGLLAGTTQYF; CDR3 DNA: TGTGCCAGCAGTTCGGGGTTGCTAGCGGGGACGACCCAGTACTTC
clone size: few; J gene: TRBJ1-2; V gene: TRBV28; D gene: .; CDR3 protein: CASSTSGAGYTF; CDR3 DNA: TGTGCCAGCAGCACTTCAGGGGCCGGCTACACCTTC
clone size: .; J gene: TRBJ2-2; V gene: TRBV28; D gene: .; CDR3 protein: CASRFRGTGELFF; CDR3 DNA: TGTGCCAGCAGGTTCAGGGGCACCGGGGAGCTGTTTTTT
clone size: .; J gene: TRBJ2-1; V gene: TRBV9; D gene: .; CDR3 protein: CASSVGTEQFF; CDR3 DNA: TGTGCCAGCAGCGTAGGTACTGAGCAGTTCTTC
clone size: few; J gene: TRBJ1-6; V gene: TRBV11-2; D gene: .; CDR3 protein: CASSLVGGSSYNSPLHF; CDR3 DNA: TGTGCCAGCAGCTTAGTGGGCGGGAGCTCCTATAATTCACCCCTCCACTTT
clone size: few; J gene: TRBJ2-3; V gene: TRBV20-1; D gene: .; CDR3 protein: CSASRYTGTDTQYF; CDR3 DNA: TGCAGTGCTAGTAGGTACACAGGCACAGATACGCAGTATTTT